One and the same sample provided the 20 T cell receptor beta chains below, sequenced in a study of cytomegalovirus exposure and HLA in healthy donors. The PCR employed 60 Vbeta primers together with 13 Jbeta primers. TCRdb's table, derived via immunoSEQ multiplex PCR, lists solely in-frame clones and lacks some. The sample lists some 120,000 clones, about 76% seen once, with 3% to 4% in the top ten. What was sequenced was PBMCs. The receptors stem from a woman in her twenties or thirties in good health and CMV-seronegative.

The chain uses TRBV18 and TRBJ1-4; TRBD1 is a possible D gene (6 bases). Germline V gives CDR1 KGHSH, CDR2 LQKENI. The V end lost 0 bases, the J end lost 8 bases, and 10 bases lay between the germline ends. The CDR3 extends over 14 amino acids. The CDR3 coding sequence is TGTGCCAGCTCACCACCTCAGGGGAGAGAAAAACTGTTTTTT. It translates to CASSPPQGREKLFF.

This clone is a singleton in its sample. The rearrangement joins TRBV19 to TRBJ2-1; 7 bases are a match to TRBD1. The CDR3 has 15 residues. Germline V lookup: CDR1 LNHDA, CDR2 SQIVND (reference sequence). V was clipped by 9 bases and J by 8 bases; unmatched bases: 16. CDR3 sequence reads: CASGGQAGEFYEQFF. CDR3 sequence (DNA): TGTGCCAGCGGTGGACAGGCAGGGGAGTTTTATGAGCAGTTCTTC.

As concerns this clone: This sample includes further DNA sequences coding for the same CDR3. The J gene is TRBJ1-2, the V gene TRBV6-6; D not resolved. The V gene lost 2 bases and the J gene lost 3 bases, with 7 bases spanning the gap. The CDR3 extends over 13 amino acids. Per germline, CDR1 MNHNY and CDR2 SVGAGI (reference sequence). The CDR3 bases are TGTGCCAGCAGTTACCTGGGAGACTATGGCTACACCTTC. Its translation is CASSYLGDYGYTF.

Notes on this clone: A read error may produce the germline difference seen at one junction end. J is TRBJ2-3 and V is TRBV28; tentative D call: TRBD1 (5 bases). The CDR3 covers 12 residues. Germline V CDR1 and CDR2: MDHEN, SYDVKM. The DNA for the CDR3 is TGTGCCAGCAATGCGCTCGGCAGGGTAAATCATTTT. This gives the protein CASNALGRVNHF.

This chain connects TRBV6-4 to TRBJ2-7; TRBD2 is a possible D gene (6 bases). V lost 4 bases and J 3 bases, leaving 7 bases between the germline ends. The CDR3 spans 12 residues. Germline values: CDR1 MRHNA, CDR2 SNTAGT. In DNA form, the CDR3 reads TGTGCCAGCAGTGCCGGGGGCTACGAGCAGTACTTC. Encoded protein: CASSAGGYEQYF.

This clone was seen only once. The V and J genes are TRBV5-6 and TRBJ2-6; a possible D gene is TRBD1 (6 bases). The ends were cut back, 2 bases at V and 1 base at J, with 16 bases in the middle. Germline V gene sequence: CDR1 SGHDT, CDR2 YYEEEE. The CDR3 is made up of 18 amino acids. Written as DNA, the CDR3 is TGTGCCAGCAGCTTTGTGAGGGGGATATTGTCTGGGGCCAACGTCCTGACTTTC. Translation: CASSFVRGILSGANVLTF.

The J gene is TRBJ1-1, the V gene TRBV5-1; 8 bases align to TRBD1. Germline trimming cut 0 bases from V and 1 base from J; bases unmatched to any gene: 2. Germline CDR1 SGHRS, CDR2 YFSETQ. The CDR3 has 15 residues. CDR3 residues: CASSLATGGNTEAFF. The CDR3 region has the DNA TGCGCCAGCAGCTTGGCAACAGGGGGGAACACTGAAGCTTTCTTT.

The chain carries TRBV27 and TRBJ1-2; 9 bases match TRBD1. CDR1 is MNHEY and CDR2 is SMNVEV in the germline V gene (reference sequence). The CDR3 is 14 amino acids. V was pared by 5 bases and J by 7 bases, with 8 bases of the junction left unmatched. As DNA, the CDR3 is TGTGCCAGCAGTCCCCGATTGACAGGGGGTGGCTACACCTTC. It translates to CASSPRLTGGGYTF.

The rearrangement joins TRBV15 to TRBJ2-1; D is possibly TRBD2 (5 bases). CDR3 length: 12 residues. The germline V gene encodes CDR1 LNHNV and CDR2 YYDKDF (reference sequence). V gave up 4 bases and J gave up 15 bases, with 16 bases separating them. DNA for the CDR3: TGTGCCACCAGCACCGAGGTGAGCGGATTGTTCTTC. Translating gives CATSTEVSGLFF.

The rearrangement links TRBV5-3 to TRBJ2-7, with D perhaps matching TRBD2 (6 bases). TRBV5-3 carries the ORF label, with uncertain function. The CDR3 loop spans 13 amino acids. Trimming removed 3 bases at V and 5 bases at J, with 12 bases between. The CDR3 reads CARSSRLDHEQYF. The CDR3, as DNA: TGTGCCAGAAGCTCCAGACTAGACCACGAGCAGTACTTC.

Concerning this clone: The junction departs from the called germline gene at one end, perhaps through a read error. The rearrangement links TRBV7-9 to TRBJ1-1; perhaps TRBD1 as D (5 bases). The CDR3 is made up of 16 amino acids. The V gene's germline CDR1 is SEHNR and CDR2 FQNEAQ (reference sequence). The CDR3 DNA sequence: TGTTCCAGCAGCCTTGGGAGGGGAGGCATGAACACTGAAGCTTTCTTT. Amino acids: CSSSLGRGGMNTEAFF. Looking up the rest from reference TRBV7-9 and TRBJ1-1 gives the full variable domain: DTGVSQNPRHKITKRGQNVTFRCDPISEHNRLYWYRQTLGQGPEFLTYFQNEAQLEKSRLLSDRFSAERPKGSFSTLEIQRTEQGDSAMYLCSSSLGRGGMNTEAFFGQGTRLTVV.

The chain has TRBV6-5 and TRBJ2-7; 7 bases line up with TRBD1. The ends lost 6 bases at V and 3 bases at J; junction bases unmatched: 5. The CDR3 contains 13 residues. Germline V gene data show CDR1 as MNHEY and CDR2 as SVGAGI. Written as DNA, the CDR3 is TGTGCCAGCAGCCGAAGACAGGGCTACGAGCAGTACTTC. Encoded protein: CASSRRQGYEQYF.

Here the CDR3 reads CASSFGGGAFF. CDR3 nucleotide sequence: TGTGCCAGCAGCTTTGGGGGAGGAGCTTTCTTT. This sequence joins TRBV7-8 and TRBJ1-1, with D perhaps TRBD1 (5 bases). CDR3 size: 11 residues. The germline V gene encodes CDR1 SGHVS and CDR2 FQNEAQ. Between the trimmed V and J ends, which lost 3 bases and 10 bases, there was a span of 9 bases. Looking up the rest from reference TRBV7-8 and TRBJ1-1 gives the full variable domain: GAGVSQSPRYKVAKRGQDVALRCDPISGHVSLFWYQQALGQGPEFLTYFQNEAQLDKSGLPSDRFFAERPEGSVSTLKIQRTQQEDSAVYLCASSFGGGAFFGQGTRLTVV.

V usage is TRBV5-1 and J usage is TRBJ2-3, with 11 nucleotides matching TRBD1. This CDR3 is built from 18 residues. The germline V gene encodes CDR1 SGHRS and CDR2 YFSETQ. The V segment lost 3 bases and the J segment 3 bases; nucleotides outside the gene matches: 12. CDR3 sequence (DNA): TGCGCCAGCAGCTCGGGACAGGGGGTACGGCTATCAACAGATACGCAGTATTTT. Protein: CASSSGQGVRLSTDTQYF.

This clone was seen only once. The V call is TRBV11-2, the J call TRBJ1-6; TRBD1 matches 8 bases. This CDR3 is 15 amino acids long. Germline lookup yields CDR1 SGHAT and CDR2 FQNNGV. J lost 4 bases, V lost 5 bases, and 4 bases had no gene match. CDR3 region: CASSGTGVYNSPLHF. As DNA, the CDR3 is TGTGCCAGCAGCGGGACAGGAGTGTATAATTCACCCCTCCACTTT.

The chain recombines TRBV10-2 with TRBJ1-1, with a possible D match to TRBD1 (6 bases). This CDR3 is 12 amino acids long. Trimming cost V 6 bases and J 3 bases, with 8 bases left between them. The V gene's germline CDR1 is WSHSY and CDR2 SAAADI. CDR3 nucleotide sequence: TGCGCCAGCAGGGCAGGGGACACTGAAGCTTTCTTT. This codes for CASRAGDTEAFF.

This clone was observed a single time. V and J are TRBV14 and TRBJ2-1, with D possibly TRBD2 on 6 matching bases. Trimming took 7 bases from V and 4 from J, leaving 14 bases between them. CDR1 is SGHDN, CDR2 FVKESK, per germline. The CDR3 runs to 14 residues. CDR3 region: CASTSSARYNEQFF. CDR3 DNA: TGTGCCAGCACCTCTAGCGCTCGATACAATGAGCAGTTCTTC.

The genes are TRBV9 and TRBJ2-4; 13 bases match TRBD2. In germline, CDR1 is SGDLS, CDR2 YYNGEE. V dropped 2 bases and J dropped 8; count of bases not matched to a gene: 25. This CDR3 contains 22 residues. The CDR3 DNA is TGTGCCAGCAGCGTCGTCTCTAAAATTGGACTAGCGGGAGTGCCCCGAGGGGACATTCAGTACTTC. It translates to CASSVVSKIGLAGVPRGDIQYF.

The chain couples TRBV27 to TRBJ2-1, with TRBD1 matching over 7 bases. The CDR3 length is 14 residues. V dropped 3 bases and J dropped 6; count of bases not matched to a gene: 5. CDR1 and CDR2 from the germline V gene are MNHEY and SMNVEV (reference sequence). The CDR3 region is CASSFLGQLNEQFF. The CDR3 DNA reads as TGTGCCAGCAGTTTCCTGGGACAGCTCAATGAGCAGTTCTTC.

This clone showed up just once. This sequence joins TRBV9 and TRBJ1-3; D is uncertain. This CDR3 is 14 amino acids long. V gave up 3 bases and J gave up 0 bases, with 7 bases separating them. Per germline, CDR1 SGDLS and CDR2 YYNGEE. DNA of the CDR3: TGTGCCAGCAGCGCCTTTAACTCTGGAAACACCATATATTTT. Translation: CASSAFNSGNTIYF.